This TCR beta chain was recovered during a study of T cell changes during pregnancy in multiple sclerosis. V was clipped by 4 bases and J by 3 bases, with 13 bases between them. Per the germline V gene, CDR1 is MNHNY and CDR2 is SVGAGI (reference sequence). The CDR3 is 14 amino acids. Repertoires were generated with immunoSEQ multiplex PCR, while TCRdb's copy carries only in-frame clones and drops some. The table lists 60,000 to 65,000 clones, roughly 89% of them singletons. The sequence came from a female donor with multiple sclerosis, enrolled in a pregnancy study. The sequences come from peripheral blood, collected in the second trimester of pregnancy. This sequence joins TRBV6-6 and TRBJ2-7; D is perhaps TRBD1 (6 bases). CDR3 in amino acids: CASSFVRGSYEQYF. The CDR3 DNA is TGTGCCAGCAGTTTCGTAAGGGGGAGCTACGAGCAGTACTTC.